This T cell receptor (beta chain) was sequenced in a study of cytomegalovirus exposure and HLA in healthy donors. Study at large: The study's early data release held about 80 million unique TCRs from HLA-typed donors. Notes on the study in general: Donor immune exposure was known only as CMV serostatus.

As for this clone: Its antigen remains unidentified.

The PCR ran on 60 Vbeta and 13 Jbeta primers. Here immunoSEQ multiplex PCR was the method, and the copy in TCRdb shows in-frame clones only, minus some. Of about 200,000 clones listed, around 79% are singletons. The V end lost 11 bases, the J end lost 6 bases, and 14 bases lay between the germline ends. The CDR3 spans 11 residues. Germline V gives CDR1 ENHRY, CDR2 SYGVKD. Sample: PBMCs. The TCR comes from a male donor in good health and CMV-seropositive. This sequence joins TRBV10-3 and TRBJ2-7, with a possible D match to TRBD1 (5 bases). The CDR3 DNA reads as TGTGCCTCCAGGGTTTCGGGCGAGCAGTACTTC. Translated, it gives CASRVSGEQYF.